Detailed here is one TCR beta chain. The antigen it binds to is not known. No much larger clone is present one base from it, and per-base qualities are unavailable. The record originates from a study of shared clonotypes between healthy human individuals (dated by TCRdb to the early 2020s). Study-level background: The cohort comprised a couple of women and a few men aged 18 to 49 years. The study deeply sequenced blood TCR repertoires of five healthy adults to estimate repertoire size and the extent of clonotype sharing between individuals. Each donor's leukapheresis produced roughly between about 0.8 and 10 billion PBMCs. Libraries were prepared and TCR repertoires were sequenced by different laboratories using diverse techniques, in order to increase sequencing depth and limit assay-specific biases. For each donor, CD4 naive and CD4 memory were each given three plates, CD8 naive was given two plates, and CD8 memory was given one plate.

Donors were healthy HIV-negative adults with no recently reported acute infections or vaccinations. All donors were Caucasian adults living in Nashville, Tennessee, USA. Magnetic negative selection was used to enrich CD4+ T cells, after which naive cells were positively selected on CD45RA and the negative fraction became the memory subset. After blood collection by leukapheresis, PBMCs were isolated using Ficoll-Histopaque density gradient centrifugation and then cryopreserved in the vapor phase of liquid nitrogen. Purity and quantity of every magnetically sorted T cell population were checked by analytical flow cytometry. Genomic DNA was isolated from each sorted fraction and quantified by UV absorbance on a Nanodrop 2000c. From its cysteine to its phenylalanine, the CDR3 spans 17 amino acids. The only DNA kept is the CDR3, 51 bases in frame from the first base. According to the germline V gene, CDR1 reads LGHNA and CDR2 reads YNFKEQ. Trimmed from V: 0 bases; trimmed from J: 3 bases; junction bases lacking a gene match: 10.

Using the deep immunoSEQ assay, multiplex PCR amplified TCR CDR3 regions from genomic DNA. Extracted genomic DNA from each cell subset was distributed evenly across all wells of several immunoSEQ 96-well plates, and each plate was treated as a replicate. For sorted subsets, approximately 200 ng of genomic DNA, equivalent to some 30,000 T cell genomes, went into each replicate PCR. Purified libraries were quantified with a Qubit 3.0 fluorometer, sized on a Bioanalyzer 2100, and re-quantified with the KAPA Library Quantification kit. Every immunoSEQ 96-well plate was sequenced on a separate single-read 150-cycle Illumina NextSeq 550 flow cell. As for the original processing: Because the immunoSEQ output held only junctional sequences and lacked quality scores, the filtering could not match the filtering applied to full-length reads. To assign V/J genes and CDR3, sequences were annotated against IMGT germline references using PyIR, a Python wrapper for IgBLAST v1.9. Reads with weak V/J assignments (E-value above 1e-6), missing CDR3, stop codons, out-of-frame junctions, or ambiguous translated residues were removed. V3J clonotypes were defined by identical inferred V gene, J gene, and CDR3 amino acid sequence. Percentage overlap between repertoires was calculated by dividing the number of shared unique clonotypes by the size of the smaller repertoire. RTK rarefaction, the Chao1 estimator, and Recon v2.1 estimates of unobserved clonotypes were used to assess repertoire richness. Generation probabilities for all TCRbeta clonotypes obtained by the gDNA method from a handful of donors were computed using OLGA. As stored in TCRdb, this immuneACCESS dataset retains in-frame rearrangements with V and J assigned. A fraction of the clones does not appear; measured against another copy, unresolved V genes explain less than half of the discrepancy, and the remainder lacks a known reason. V, J and clone size are taken as reported in that table, and D and trimming were inferred from the DNA itself. The sample yields 2 million to 2.5 million clones; 90% to 95% were counted once. About 0.39% of the sample lies in the top ten.

The full study reports these points: Clonotypes shared by all four sorted-subset donors showed higher generation probabilities than non-shared clonotypes. Sampling was limited to blood, and TCR repertoires in tissue likely differ from TCR repertoires in blood. Incomplete sequencing was indicated by rarefaction of sorted-subset datasets, despite the large sequencing depth. Across four donors, roughly 5% of naive CD4, roughly 3.8% of naive CD8, roughly 2.2% of memory CD4, and 0.4% of memory CD8 clonotypes were shared. Pairwise subsampling indicated that sequencing depth was expected to affect the degree of clonotype sharing among donors. The genetic and exposure-history diversity represented was limited by the small number of donors. Estimated clonotype richness was generally larger for naive than for memory subsets.

Sequences were obtained from naive CD4+ T cells from PBMCs. The cell subset or site label on this specimen signifies: CD45RA+ positively selected. The V and J genes are TRBV4-2 and TRBJ1-1, and 7 junctional nucleotides match TRBD1. The TCR originated in a man aged 18-30 years in good health. Some clones in this sample may be carry-over from other donors' samples. The DNA sequence is given as TGTGCCAGCAGCCAAGACCCTACGGGACAGCGCCACACTGAAGCTTTCTTT. It specifies CASSQDPTGQRHTEAFF.